A selection of T cell receptor beta chains follows, all from one sample in a study of control samples from healthy donors and cancer patients. Produced via immunoSEQ multiplex PCR; TCRdb's table is partial and in-frame only. Among 75,000 to 80,000 clones listed, 89% were seen once. The sample consisted of PBMCs. The receptors were gathered from a woman aged 45-60 years with colorectal cancer. The CDR3 runs from the conserved cysteine through the conserved F or W. Fields, in order: J gene, clone size, V gene, D gene, CDR3 DNA, CDR3 protein. A D gene is named only where the DNA matches it firmly. The size of a clone is reported for some rows only, either as once, few or many, or as a class for expanded clones.

J: TRBJ2-5
size: NA
V: TRBV27
D: NA
DNA: TGTGCCAGCAGTTTCGGACCACCCCTCCAAGAGACCCAGTACTTC
CDR3: CASSFGPPLQETQYF

J: TRBJ1-4
size: NA
V: TRBV18
D: NA
DNA: TGTGCCAGCTCGCAAGATAGACGGGGCTGGCTGTTTTTT
CDR3: CASSQDRRGWLFF

J: TRBJ1-1
size: NA
V: TRBV28
D: TRBD1
DNA: TGTGCCAGCAGTCCCAGGGACAGGGGGGCTTTCTTT
CDR3: CASSPRDRGAFF

J: TRBJ2-5
size: once
V: TRBV4-3
D: NA
DNA: TGCGCCAGCAGCCAAGAGTTCAGGGCGGAGGAGACCCAGTACTTC
CDR3: CASSQEFRAEETQYF

J: TRBJ1-1
size: NA
V: TRBV5-4
D: TRBD1
DNA: TGTGCCAGCAGGCAGCAGGGGGCCACTGAAGCTTTCTTT
CDR3: CASRQQGATEAFF

J: TRBJ2-1
size: NA
V: TRBV19
D: TRBD2
DNA: TGTGCCAGTACCCGTCCTAGCGGGGGGGCAGATAACAATGAGCAGTTCTTC
CDR3: CASTRPSGGADNNEQFF

J: TRBJ1-6
size: NA
V: TRBV9
D: NA
DNA: TGTGCCAGCAGCGTAGACAGCATTACCTCCTATAATTCACCCCTCCACTTT
CDR3: CASSVDSITSYNSPLHF

J: TRBJ2-1
size: NA
V: TRBV19
D: NA
DNA: TGTGCCAGTAGTTTATGGGGGTCAGACAATGAGCAGTTCTTC
CDR3: CASSLWGSDNEQFF

J: TRBJ1-1
size: NA
V: TRBV5-1
D: TRBD1
DNA: TGCGCCAGCAGCCCAGGGACAGGGAACACTGAAGCTTTCTTT
CDR3: CASSPGTGNTEAFF

J: TRBJ1-4
size: NA
V: TRBV15
D: NA
DNA: TGTGCCACCAGCAGGACAACAGAGAACCCCGAAAAACTGTTTTTT
CDR3: CATSRTTENPEKLFF

J: TRBJ1-1
size: NA
V: TRBV28
D: NA
DNA: TGTGCCAGCAGGGACCCCCAGGGGGCTTTCTTT
CDR3: CASRDPQGAFF

J: TRBJ1-4
size: once
V: TRBV19
D: NA
DNA: TGTGCCAGTAGGGCATTTGGAGGTAATGAAAAACTGTTTTTT
CDR3: CASRAFGGNEKLFF

J: TRBJ1-3
size: NA
V: TRBV7-8
D: TRBD1
DNA: TGTGCCAGCAGTCCGACAGGGGGAGGTGGAAACACCATATATTTT
CDR3: CASSPTGGGGNTIYF

J: TRBJ1-5
size: once
V: TRBV2
D: NA
DNA: TGTGCCAGCAGTCCGCAGGGGCTCGGCAATCAGCCCCAGCATTTT
CDR3: CASSPQGLGNQPQHF

J: TRBJ1-1
size: NA
V: TRBV6-5
D: NA
DNA: TGTGCCAGCAGTTATCAGGGAATGAACACTGAAGCTTTCTTT
CDR3: CASSYQGMNTEAFF

J: TRBJ2-3
size: NA
V: TRBV7-2
D: NA
DNA: TGTGCCAGCAGCCCGAACTCAGGGAGGACAGATACGCAGTATTTT
CDR3: CASSPNSGRTDTQYF

J: TRBJ1-2
size: NA
V: TRBV7-2
D: TRBD1
DNA: TGTGCCAGCAGCTACGGGACAGTCCCAGCTAACTATGGCTACACCTTC
CDR3: CASSYGTVPANYGYTF

J: TRBJ2-2
size: NA
V: TRBV4-1
D: TRBD2
DNA: TGCGCCAGCAGCCAAGAAAAGCGGGGGAACACCGGGGAGCTGTTTTTT
CDR3: CASSQEKRGNTGELFF

J: TRBJ2-3
size: NA
V: TRBV5-1
D: NA
DNA: TGCGCCAGCAGCTTGGACCGGAACGCCGACCTTAAGGGGCAGTATTTT
CDR3: CASSLDRNADLKGQYF

J: TRBJ2-1
size: NA
V: TRBV19
D: TRBD1
DNA: TGTGCCAGCGGACAGGGTACTTACAATGAGCAGTTCTTC
CDR3: CASGQGTYNEQFF

J: TRBJ1-6
size: NA
V: TRBV27
D: NA
DNA: TGTGCCAGCAGTATAAATAATTCACCCCTCCACTTT
CDR3: CASSINNSPLHF

J: TRBJ2-1
size: NA
V: TRBV7-2
D: TRBD2
DNA: TGTGCCAGCAGCTTAGGGGCGGGGGGCTTTTACAATGAGCAGTTCTTC
CDR3: CASSLGAGGFYNEQFF

J: TRBJ2-1
size: NA
V: TRBV19
D: TRBD1
DNA: TGTGCCAGTAGACGGACAGGGGGCCAGTTCGATGAGCAGTTCTTC
CDR3: CASRRTGGQFDEQFF

J: TRBJ2-2
size: NA
V: TRBV24-1
D: NA
DNA: TGTGCCACCAGTGACCCTCCCAAAAAGACAGCAAACACCGGGGAGCTGTTTTTT
CDR3: CATSDPPKKTANTGELFF

J: TRBJ2-2
size: NA
V: TRBV18
D: NA
DNA: TGTGCCAGCTCACGGGATCTCGGGGAGCTGTTTTTT
CDR3: CASSRDLGELFF

J: TRBJ2-3
size: NA
V: TRBV6-5
D: NA
DNA: TGTGCCAGCAGGCTCCATAGTGCAGATACGCAGTATTTT
CDR3: CASRLHSADTQYF

J: TRBJ2-5
size: NA
V: TRBV24-1
D: NA
DNA: TGTGCCACCAGTGATTTTAGAGGCCGAAAAGAGACCCAGTACTTC
CDR3: CATSDFRGRKETQYF

J: TRBJ1-1
size: NA
V: TRBV7-8
D: NA
DNA: TGTGCCAGCAGCTTATCAGGGAACACTGAAGCTTTCTTT
CDR3: CASSLSGNTEAFF

J: TRBJ1-1
size: NA
V: TRBV29-1
D: NA
DNA: TGCAGCGTTAAGGGACGGATGAACACTGAAGCTTTCTTT
CDR3: CSVKGRMNTEAFF

J: TRBJ1-4
size: NA
V: TRBV5-1
D: TRBD1
DNA: TGCGCCAGCAGCTCGCAGGGGGACCGGATGAATGAAAAACTGTTTTTT
CDR3: CASSSQGDRMNEKLFF

J: TRBJ2-5
size: NA
V: TRBV7-2
D: NA
DNA: TGTGCCAGCAGCCCCGGCGGGGTGTTGATGGAGACCCAGTACTTC
CDR3: CASSPGGVLMETQYF

J: TRBJ2-1
size: once
V: TRBV5-1
D: NA
DNA: TGCGCCAGCAGCTTGGGGGACGTCCCCTACAATGAGCAGTTCTTC
CDR3: CASSLGDVPYNEQFF

J: TRBJ1-3
size: NA
V: TRBV6-5
D: NA
DNA: TGTGCCAGCAGTTACGACAGTACCCGAAACACCATATATTTT
CDR3: CASSYDSTRNTIYF

J: TRBJ1-5
size: NA
V: TRBV5-1
D: NA
DNA: TGCGCCAGCAGCTTGGGAGGGTTGAGCAATCAGCCCCAGCATTTT
CDR3: CASSLGGLSNQPQHF

J: TRBJ1-2
size: NA
V: TRBV25-1
D: NA
DNA: TGTGCCAGCAGTCCATCCTACCTCGGTTTCTATGGCTACACCTTC
CDR3: CASSPSYLGFYGYTF

J: TRBJ2-3
size: NA
V: TRBV30
D: NA
DNA: TGTGCCTGGAGTAAGCAGGGGTCCACAGATACGCAGTATTTT
CDR3: CAWSKQGSTDTQYF

J: TRBJ2-3
size: NA
V: TRBV24-1
D: TRBD1
DNA: TGTGCCACCAGTGGACAGGGTGCAGATACGCAGTATTTT
CDR3: CATSGQGADTQYF

J: TRBJ1-4
size: NA
V: TRBV6-6
D: NA
DNA: TGTGCCAGCTCCTTGACAGAGTCTAATGAAAAACTGTTTTTT
CDR3: CASSLTESNEKLFF

J: TRBJ1-6
size: NA
V: TRBV28
D: NA
DNA: TGTGCCAGCAGTACAAGGACGGGGGCGGAGGGGTCCCTCTATAATTCACCCCTCCACTTT
CDR3: CASSTRTGAEGSLYNSPLHF

J: TRBJ2-1
size: NA
V: TRBV4-1
D: TRBD1
DNA: TGCGCCAGCAGCCTCGGACAGGGGGCGGGTGAGCAGTTCTTC
CDR3: CASSLGQGAGEQFF

J: TRBJ1-1
size: NA
V: TRBV6-5
D: TRBD1
DNA: TGTGCCACTAAGGACAGGGGGGCCATGAACACTGAAGCTTTCTTT
CDR3: CATKDRGAMNTEAFF

J: TRBJ1-1
size: NA
V: TRBV10-3
D: NA
DNA: TGTGCCATCAGTGGGGGCCTGATGAACACTGAAGCTTTCTTT
CDR3: CAISGGLMNTEAFF

J: TRBJ1-3
size: NA
V: TRBV19
D: NA
DNA: TGTGCCAGTAGTTGGCAGGGAAACCCTGGAAACACCATATATTTT
CDR3: CASSWQGNPGNTIYF

J: TRBJ1-1
size: NA
V: TRBV18
D: NA
DNA: TGTGCCAGCTCACGGGGGGCGGTCACTGAAGCTTTCTTT
CDR3: CASSRGAVTEAFF

J: TRBJ1-6
size: NA
V: TRBV5-1
D: TRBD1
DNA: TGCGCCAGCAGCCTAGGACAGGTGACCTATAATTCACCCCTCCACTTT
CDR3: CASSLGQVTYNSPLHF

J: TRBJ1-6
size: NA
V: TRBV20-1
D: NA
DNA: TGCAGTGCTAGTAGGAACTCAGATAATTCACCCCTCCACTTT
CDR3: CSASRNSDNSPLHF

J: TRBJ2-3
size: NA
V: TRBV6-7
D: NA
DNA: TGTGCCAGCAGACGCAACAGGGCCCTAAGGGCAGATACGCAGTATTTT
CDR3: CASRRNRALRADTQYF

J: TRBJ1-2
size: NA
V: TRBV5-4
D: NA
DNA: TGTGCCAGCAGCTCGGCAGAAAACTATGGCTACACCTTC
CDR3: CASSSAENYGYTF

J: TRBJ2-3
size: NA
V: TRBV18
D: TRBD2
DNA: TGTGCCAGCTCGCAGACTAGCGGTAGCACAGATACGCAGTATTTT
CDR3: CASSQTSGSTDTQYF

J: TRBJ1-6
size: NA
V: TRBV5-6
D: TRBD1
DNA: TGTGCCAGCAGCTTGTGGGGACAGGGGGGTTCACCCCTCCACTTT
CDR3: CASSLWGQGGSPLHF

J: TRBJ2-3
size: NA
V: TRBV5-4
D: TRBD2
DNA: TGTGCCAGCAGCTTGGGTCGGGGGGGCCAGACAGATACGCAGTATTTT
CDR3: CASSLGRGGQTDTQYF

J: TRBJ1-1
size: NA
V: TRBV19
D: TRBD1
DNA: TGTGCCAGCTTCCCAGGGGGCTTAACTGAAGCTTTCTTT
CDR3: CASFPGGLTEAFF

J: TRBJ1-5
size: NA
V: TRBV7-3
D: TRBD1
DNA: TGTGCCAGCAGCCCCACAGGGGGCGCGAGTGAGCCCCAGCATTTT
CDR3: CASSPTGGASEPQHF

J: TRBJ1-1
size: NA
V: TRBV19
D: TRBD1
DNA: TGTGCCAGTAGGTCAGACAGGGACACTGAAGCTTTCTTT
CDR3: CASRSDRDTEAFF

J: TRBJ1-1
size: few
V: TRBV6-2/TRBV6-3
D: NA
DNA: TGTGCCAGCAGTTCATCTCGGGGTCACACTGAAGCTTTCTTT
CDR3: CASSSSRGHTEAFF

J: TRBJ2-6
size: few
V: TRBV4-3
D: NA
DNA: TGCGCCAGCAGCCAAGACGGTAGAACTAGCCCCTCTGGGGCCAACGTCCTGACTTTC
CDR3: CASSQDGRTSPSGANVLTF